Presented here are 28 T cell receptor beta chains from one specimen sequenced in a study of early T cells in non-severe SARS-CoV-2 infection. One entry per CDR3 protein results from TCRdb running MiXCR on the 5' RACE reads. The repertoire holds under 85,000 distinct CDR3 sequences, over 4% seen once, with approximately 7% in the top ten. Specimen: whole blood, collected at baseline. Receptors were obtained from an adult who was a healthcare worker with PCR-confirmed SARS-CoV-2 infection or an uninfected control (not recorded which).

This clonotype was observed many times. The V and J genes are TRBV7-9 and TRBJ1-1, with D possibly matching TRBD1 (5 bases). There are 14 residues in the CDR3. Trimming removed 5 bases from V and 1 base from J, with 11 bases in between. Germline CDR1 reads SEHNR; CDR2 reads FQNEAQ (reference sequence). Here the CDR3 DNA reads TGTGCCAGCAGCCAGTGGAGGGGGAACACTGAAGCTTTCTTT. Amino acids: CASSQWRGNTEAFF.

This sequence joins TRBV18 and TRBJ2-7, with D tentatively TRBD1 (6 bases). V was clipped by 3 bases and J by 3 bases, with 9 bases between them. Germline CDR1 KGHSH, CDR2 LQKENI. There are 13 residues in the CDR3. CDR3 coding DNA: TGTGCCAGCTCACCTGGGGGCCTCTACGAGCAGTACTTC. It specifies CASSPGGLYEQYF.

Regarding this clonotype: A read error may produce the germline difference seen at one junction end. The chain joins TRBV2 to TRBJ2-7, with a possible D match to TRBD1 (6 bases). Germline V gene sequence: CDR1 SNHLY, CDR2 FYNNEI. This CDR3 contains 13 residues. DNA for the CDR3: TGTGCCAGCAGAGAAGGACAGCACTACGAGCAGTACTTC. Translated, it gives CASREGQHYEQYF.

This clonotype was recorded many times. This chain joins TRBV5-6 and TRBJ2-7; D is perhaps TRBD1 (5 bases). Trimming stripped 3 bases from V and 6 bases from J, with 19 bases between. The CDR3 covers 15 residues. Germline V gene data show CDR1 as SGHDT and CDR2 as YYEEEE. DNA of the CDR3: TGTGCCAGCAGCTCCTCGGCCCAGGGATTTCCCGAGCAGTACTTC. Its translation is CASSSSAQGFPEQYF.

This clonotype was observed many times. This rearrangement joins TRBV27 to TRBJ1-1, with D hard to call. Germline V gene sequence: CDR1 MNHEY, CDR2 SMNVEV (reference sequence). V was shortened by 0 bases and J by 8 bases, with 4 bases between the two germline ends. This CDR3 contains 11 residues. The CDR3 DNA reads as TGTGCCAGCAGTTTATCAGGAGAAGCTTTCTTT. Translation: CASSLSGEAFF.

This clonotype was picked up many times. The V gene is TRBV20-1, the J gene TRBJ1-2, with D possibly being TRBD1 (6 bases). This CDR3 spans 15 amino acids. Per germline, CDR1 DFQATT and CDR2 SNEGSKA (reference sequence). Trimming pared 4 bases from V and 1 base from J, leaving 16 bases between. The CDR3: CSAKLNRAINYGYTF. CDR3 bases: TGCAGTGCTAAGTTGAACAGGGCCATTAACTATGGCTACACCTTC.

Ten or more counts support this clonotype. J is TRBJ2-1 and V is TRBV4-1, with 10 bases that match TRBD2. Unmatched junction bases numbered 21, after V lost 7 bases and J lost 6 bases. Germline assignment: CDR1 MGHRA and CDR2 YSYEKL. This CDR3 has 19 residues. The CDR3 DNA follows: TGCGCCAGCACCCTCCGACCGGCCGGGACTAGCGAGAGCGTCAATGAGCAGTTCTTC. Translated: CASTLRPAGTSESVNEQFF.

Comment on this clonotype: A much larger clone sits a single nucleotide away, making a read error possible. The chain joins TRBV11-2 to TRBJ1-1; no firm D call. Trimming took off 3 bases at V and 1 base at J, with 3 bases between the two ends. The germline CDR1 and CDR2 sequences are SGHAT and FQNNGV. The CDR3 is 12 residues long. CDR3 residues: CASSLTNTEAFF. CDR3 sequence (DNA): TGTGCCAGCAGCTTGACGAACACTGAAGCTTTCTTT. Filled out from reference TRBV11-2 and TRBJ1-1, the complete variable domain reads EAGVAQSPRYKIIEKRQSVAFWCNPISGHATLYWYQQILGQGPKLLIQFQNNGVVDDSQLPKDRFSAERLKGVDSTLKIQPAKLEDSAVYLCASSLTNTEAFFGQGTRLTVV.

This sequence joins TRBV4-1 and TRBJ2-3, with no clear D. This CDR3 has 13 residues. Germline lookup yields CDR1 MGHRA and CDR2 YSYEKL. Trimming left V 0 bases short and J 6 bases short, with 7 bases between. CDR3 sequence: CASSQDPGDTQYF. The DNA for the CDR3 is TGCGCCAGCAGCCAAGATCCCGGGGATACGCAGTATTTT.

This clonotype was found a few times. The rearrangement links TRBV27 to TRBJ2-2; D is possibly TRBD2 (5 bases). The germline CDR1 and CDR2 sequences are MNHEY and SMNVEV (reference sequence). V dropped 10 bases and J dropped 0 bases, with 9 bases sitting between them. The CDR3 length is 13 residues. The CDR3: CATQTTNTGELFF. The CDR3 DNA reads as TGTGCCACCCAGACTACGAACACCGGGGAGCTGTTTTTT.

The chain has TRBV5-4 and TRBJ2-7, with D perhaps given as TRBD1 or TRBD2 (5 bases each). This CDR3 spans 14 amino acids. The germline V gene encodes CDR1 SGHNT and CDR2 YYREEE (reference sequence). Deletions cut 3 bases from V and 0 bases from J, with 10 bases between. The CDR3 sequence is CASSSGQFSYEQYF. Written as DNA, the CDR3 is TGTGCCAGCAGCTCGGGGCAGTTCTCCTACGAGCAGTACTTC.

The J gene is TRBJ2-7, the V gene TRBV3-1; 7 bases map to TRBD2. The CDR3 runs to 14 residues. The V gene's germline CDR1 is LGHDT and CDR2 YNNKEL (reference sequence). V dropped 5 bases and J dropped 0; count of bases not matched to a gene: 4. This CDR3 is CASSGDYTSYEQYF. The DNA of the CDR3 is TGTGCCAGCAGCGGGGACTATACCTCCTACGAGCAGTACTTC.

This clonotype was counted a few times. The chain has TRBV12-3 or TRBV12-4 and TRBJ2-7; TRBD2 might be the D (5 bases). The CDR3 is made up of 14 amino acids. Trimming cost V 5 bases and J 6 bases, with 17 bases left between them. CDR3 nucleotides: TGTGCCAGCAGTCATGGACTTGGCGGTGGCGAGCAGTACTTC. Protein: CASSHGLGGGEQYF.

This clonotype was detected many times. The chain uses TRBV20-1 and TRBJ1-6; 12 bases match TRBD1. Germline lookup yields CDR1 DFQATT and CDR2 SNEGSKA (reference sequence). The CDR3 length is 15 residues. V lost 4 bases to trimming and J lost 7 bases; unmatched junction nucleotides: 5. CDR3 in amino acids: CSAIPGQGANSPLHF. DNA for the CDR3: TGCAGTGCTATACCGGGACAGGGGGCGAATTCACCCCTCCACTTT.

This clonotype was seen repeatedly, ten times or more. V usage is TRBV11-2 and J usage is TRBJ1-6; no definite D call. CDR1 and CDR2 from the germline V gene are SGHAT and FQNNGV. The CDR3 totals 14 residues. V was clipped by 3 bases and J by 9 bases, with 12 bases between them. The CDR3 DNA reads TGTGCCAGCAGCTTCGTCGGCCCAGGTTCACCCCTCCACTTT. As protein: CASSFVGPGSPLHF.

This clonotype appeared many times. The V and J genes are TRBV27 and TRBJ2-5; 7 bases match TRBD2. Per the germline V gene, CDR1 is MNHEY and CDR2 is SMNVEV (reference sequence). The CDR3 length is 15 residues. Unmatched junction bases numbered 4, after V lost 2 bases and J lost 1 base. As DNA, the CDR3 is TGTGCCAGCAGTTTAGGGCTAGCGGCCCAAGAGACCCAGTACTTC. It codes for CASSLGLAAQETQYF.

This chain uses TRBV11-3 with TRBJ2-3; D perhaps matches TRBD1 (6 bases). The V end was cut by 5 bases, the J end by 0 bases, with 9 bases between. Germline loops: CDR1 SGHNT, CDR2 YENEEA. CDR3 length: 14 amino acids. CDR3 protein: CASSVGASTDTQYF. The CDR3 coding sequence is TGTGCCAGCAGCGTGGGGGCTAGCACAGATACGCAGTATTTT. Full variable domain (remainder filled in from reference TRBV11-3 and TRBJ2-3): EAGVVQSPRYKIIEKKQPVAFWCNPISGHNTLYWYLQNLGQGPELLIRYENEEAVDDSQLPKDRFSAERLKGVDSTLKIQPAELGDSAVYLCASSVGASTDTQYFGPGTRLTVL.

The chain uses TRBV6-5 and TRBJ2-3, with 11 bases identical to TRBD2. V was pared by 6 bases and J by 3 bases, with 8 bases of the junction left unmatched. Germline-derived CDR1 and CDR2 are MNHEY and SVGAGI. There are 16 residues in the CDR3. Here the CDR3 DNA reads TGTGCCAGCAGACGCGATAGCGGGAGGGTGACAGATACGCAGTATTTT. It is translated as CASRRDSGRVTDTQYF.

This clonotype came up many times. The chain recombines TRBV20-1 with TRBJ1-1; no definite D call. Trimming pared 0 bases from V and 2 bases from J, leaving 7 bases between. Germline CDR1 reads DFQATT; CDR2 reads SNEGSKA (reference sequence). The CDR3 covers 13 residues. The CDR3 bases are TGCAGTGCTAGAGACCCACCCAACACTGAAGCTTTCTTT. It translates to CSARDPPNTEAFF.

The V gene is TRBV20-1, the J gene TRBJ2-4; TRBD1 matches 9 bases. V was pared by 5 bases and J by 1 base, with 6 bases of the junction left unmatched. Germline V CDR1 and CDR2: DFQATT, SNEGSKA (reference sequence). The CDR3 runs 15 residues. The CDR3 bases are TGCAGTGCTGAAGAAACAGGGGGCGCCAAAAACATTCAGTACTTC. This encodes CSAEETGGAKNIQYF.

This clonotype was counted ten times or more. The V gene is TRBV7-2, the J gene TRBJ2-3, with D perhaps being TRBD1 or TRBD2 (5 bases each). There are 14 residues in the CDR3. The germline CDR1 and CDR2 sequences are SGHTA and FQGNSA. With 7 bases removed from V and 0 bases from J, the gap between germline ends came to 11 bases. In DNA, the CDR3 is TGTGCCAGCAACCCGGGACCTAGCACAGATACGCAGTATTTT. Protein product: CASNPGPSTDTQYF.

To note about this clonotype: At one boundary the junction diverges from the germline segment, which might be a read error. The J gene is TRBJ2-7, the V gene TRBV10-2; 11 nucleotides match TRBD2. The CDR3 length is 18 residues. Germline CDR1 and CDR2: WSHSY and SAAADI. CDR3 coding DNA: TGCGCCAGGAGTGAAGAAAGGACTAGCGGGCTCTACTACTACGAGCAGTACTTC. Amino acids: CARSEERTSGLYYYEQYF.

This clonotype was found many times. The V call is TRBV5-1, the J call TRBJ2-7; 8 bases map to TRBD1. There are 14 residues in the CDR3. From germline, CDR1 is SGHRS and CDR2 YFSETQ. The V gene end was trimmed by 6 bases and the J gene end by 4 bases; junction bases not matched to a gene: 9. The CDR3 loop is CASTSGTGLYEQYF. DNA for the CDR3: TGCGCCAGCACCTCCGGGACAGGCCTATACGAGCAGTACTTC.

The gene calls are TRBV5-1 and TRBJ2-1, with 9 bases lining up with TRBD1. Germline lookup yields CDR1 SGHRS and CDR2 YFSETQ. With V trimmed by 0 bases and J by 7 bases, 5 bases remained unmatched. CDR3 size: 15 residues. This CDR3 is CASSLDWDRANEQFF. CDR3 nucleotide sequence: TGCGCCAGCAGCTTGGATTGGGACAGGGCGAATGAGCAGTTCTTC.

This clonotype was counted ten times or more. This chain connects TRBV14 to TRBJ2-2, with 9 bases fitting TRBD2. J gave up 4 bases and V 6 bases, and 6 bases lay outside the gene matches. This CDR3 has 15 residues. Germline CDR1 reads SGHDN; CDR2 reads FVKESK. In DNA, the CDR3 is TGTGCCAGCAGTCGACTAGCGGCACGCACCGGGGAGCTGTTTTTT. Encoded protein: CASSRLAARTGELFF.

A few counts support this clonotype. This chain joins TRBV7-3 and TRBJ1-3; D remains unclear. CDR3 length: 14 residues. V lost 0 bases and J 0 bases, leaving 3 bases between the germline ends. Germline values: CDR1 SGHTA, CDR2 FQGTGA. In DNA, the CDR3 is TGTGCCAGCAGCTTAACGGGCTCTGGAAACACCATATATTTT. This sequence encodes CASSLTGSGNTIYF.

This clonotype has a count of ten or more. The rearrangement joins TRBV11-2 to TRBJ1-5; no firm D call. The length of the CDR3 is 14 residues. V was cut by 1 base and J by 4 bases, with 8 bases left in between. Germline V gene lookup returns CDR1 SGHAT and CDR2 FQNNGV. This CDR3 reads CASSLGMENQPQHF. For the CDR3, the DNA is TGTGCCAGCAGCTTAGGAATGGAGAATCAGCCCCAGCATTTT.

This clonotype was counted at least ten times. The rearrangement links TRBV12-3 or TRBV12-4 to TRBJ2-2; 10 bases are a match to TRBD1. The CDR3 runs to 15 residues. J gave up 3 bases and V 7 bases, and 5 bases lay outside the gene matches. The CDR3: CASMGDRGYTGELFF. The DNA of the CDR3 is TGTGCCAGCATGGGGGACAGGGGTTACACCGGGGAGCTGTTTTTT.